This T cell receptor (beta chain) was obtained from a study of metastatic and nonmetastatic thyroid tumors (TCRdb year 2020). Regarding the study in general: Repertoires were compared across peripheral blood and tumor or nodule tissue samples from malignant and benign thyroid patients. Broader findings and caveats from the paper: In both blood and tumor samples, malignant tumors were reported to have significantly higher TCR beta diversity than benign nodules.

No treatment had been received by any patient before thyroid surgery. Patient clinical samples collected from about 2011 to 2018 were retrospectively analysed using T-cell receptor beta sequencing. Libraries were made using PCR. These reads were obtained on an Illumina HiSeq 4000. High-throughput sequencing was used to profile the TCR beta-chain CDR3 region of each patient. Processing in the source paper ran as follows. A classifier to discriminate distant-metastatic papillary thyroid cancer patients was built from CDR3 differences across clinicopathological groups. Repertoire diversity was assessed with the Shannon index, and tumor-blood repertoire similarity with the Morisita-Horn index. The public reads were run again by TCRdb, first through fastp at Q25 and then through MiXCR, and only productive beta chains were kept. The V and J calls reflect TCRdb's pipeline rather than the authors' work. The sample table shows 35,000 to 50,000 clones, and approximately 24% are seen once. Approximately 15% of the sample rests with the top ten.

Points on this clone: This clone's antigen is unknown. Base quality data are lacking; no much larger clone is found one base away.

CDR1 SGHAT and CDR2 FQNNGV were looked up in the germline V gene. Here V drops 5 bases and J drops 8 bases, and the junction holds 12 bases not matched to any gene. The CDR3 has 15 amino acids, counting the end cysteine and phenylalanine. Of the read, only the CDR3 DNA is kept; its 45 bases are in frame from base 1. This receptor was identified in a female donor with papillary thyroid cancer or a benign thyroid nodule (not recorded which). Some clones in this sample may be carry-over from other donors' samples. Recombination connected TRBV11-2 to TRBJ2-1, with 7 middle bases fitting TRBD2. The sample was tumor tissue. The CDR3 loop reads CASSIGWDYNYEQFF. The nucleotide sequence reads TGTGCCAGCAGCATAGGTTGGGACTATAACTATGAGCAGTTCTTC.